The sequence of this TCR beta chain was determined in a study of shared clonotypes between healthy human individuals. Findings of the study overall: Non-shared clonotypes were found to have lower generation probabilities than the clonotypes that were shared by all four of the sorted-subset donors.

As to this clone: Its specificity is not known.

The assay was immunoSEQ multiplex PCR, and TCRdb's table has in-frame clones only and misses some. The table lists about 700,000 clones, 74% of them singletons. V was shortened by 6 bases and J by 5 bases, with 19 bases between the two germline ends. Germline-derived CDR1 and CDR2 are MDHEN and SYDVKM. This CDR3 region has 15 residues. This chain uses TRBV28 with TRBJ1-1; a possible D gene is TRBD1 (6 bases). The clonotype comes from a woman aged 25 to 45 in good health. Sequenced: memory CD4+ T cells sorted from blood. The subset here: CD45RA-negative fraction. CDR3 region: CASSPRTVRNTEAFF. The CDR3, as DNA: TGTGCCAGCAGCCCGAGGACAGTACGAAATACTGAAGCTTTCTTT.